The 9 T cell receptor beta chains given below trace back to one sample, sequenced in a study of T cell responses to AZD1222 COVID-19 vaccine. Method: immunoSEQ multiplex PCR; TCRdb's copy keeps in-frame clones and lacks some. The sample shows about 120,000 clones, approximately 90% of them seen only once. Sample: peripheral blood, taken on day 0 of AZD1222 vaccination. Receptor source: an adult in good health.

V is TRBV11-3 and J is TRBJ2-1; unclear D gene. The length of the CDR3 is 14 residues. The V gene's germline CDR1 is SGHNT and CDR2 YENEEA. V lost 4 bases and J lost 7, with 14 bases in between. The DNA of the CDR3 is TGTGCCAGCAGCTCCCTGAGCAGGTTAAATGAGCAGTTCTTC. Encoded protein: CASSSLSRLNEQFF.

The V gene is TRBV28, the J gene TRBJ1-2; 9 nucleotides agree with TRBD1. The germline CDR1 and CDR2 sequences are MDHEN and SYDVKM. Germline trimming cut 6 bases from V and 4 bases from J; bases unmatched to any gene: 12. CDR3 length equals 16 residues. As DNA, the CDR3 is TGTGCCAGCAGGCCTATCGGACAGGGGTCCCCCTATGGCTACACCTTC. Encoded protein: CASRPIGQGSPYGYTF.

Only one count was recorded for this clone. The chain joins TRBV10-1 to TRBJ2-3; TRBD2 might be the D (6 bases). V was pared by 3 bases and J by 0 bases, with 10 bases between. Germline CDR1 and CDR2: WNHNN and SYGVQD (reference sequence). The CDR3 is 15 amino acids. For the CDR3, the DNA is TGCGCCAGCAGTGACGGCGGGGTTAGCACAGATACGCAGTATTTT. It codes for CASSDGGVSTDTQYF.

The chain joins TRBV7-6 to TRBJ2-7; TRBD1 agrees at 9 bases. Germline CDR1 is SGHVS and CDR2 is FNYEAQ. The CDR3 covers 16 residues. The trim removed 1 base at V and 2 bases at J, leaving 6 bases unmatched. The CDR3: CASSLGPGQGPYEQYF. The CDR3 bases are TGTGCCAGCAGCTTAGGACCGGGACAGGGACCCTACGAGCAGTACTTC.

This sequence joins TRBV30 and TRBJ1-5; TRBD1 aligns across 9 bases. The germline gives CDR1 GTSNPN, CDR2 SVGIG (reference sequence). The CDR3 runs 17 residues. Trimming removed 2 bases from V and 1 base from J; junction bases left unmatched: 9. CDR3: CAWSPRQGVGSNQPQHF. The CDR3 DNA follows: TGTGCCTGGAGTCCTCGACAGGGGGTGGGAAGCAATCAGCCCCAGCATTTT.

This chain uses TRBV3-1 (or the pseudogene TRBV3-2) with TRBJ1-5, with TRBD1 matching over 9 bases. Germline V gene data show CDR1 as LGHDT and CDR2 as YNNKEL (reference sequence). J lost 0 bases, V lost 0 bases, and 0 bases had no gene match. The length of the CDR3 is 16 residues. CDR3 nucleotides: TGTGCCAGCAGCCAAGAGGACAGGGGTAGCAATCAGCCCCAGCATTTT. Its protein is CASSQEDRGSNQPQHF.

This chain connects TRBV3-1 (or the pseudogene TRBV3-2) to TRBJ2-3, with D possibly TRBD1 on 6 matching bases. The CDR3 sequence is 12 residues long. In germline, CDR1 is LGHDT, CDR2 YNNKEL (reference sequence). V lost 7 bases and J lost 5, with 10 bases in between. In DNA form, the CDR3 reads TGTGCCAGCAACCGAGGGGGAGATACGCAGTATTTT. Residues: CASNRGGDTQYF.

Comments on this clone: At one end the junction does not follow the germline gene, possibly because of a read error. The chain has TRBV12-5 and TRBJ2-2, with a weak D call TRBD1 (6 bases). The CDR3 is made up of 11 amino acids. The germline V gene encodes CDR1 LGHNT and CDR2 FRNRAP. The CDR3 reads CASGLEGGLFF. The CDR3 DNA is TGTGCTAGTGGTTTAGAAGGGGGGCTGTTTTTT. Full variable domain (missing parts from reference TRBV12-5 and TRBJ2-2): DARVTQTPRHKVTEMGQEVTMRCQPILGHNTVFWYRQTMMQGLELLAYFRNRAPLDDSGMPKDRFSAEMPDATLATLKIQPSEPRDSAVYFCASGLEGGLFFGEGSRLTVL.

This chain uses TRBV24-1 with TRBJ1-2; TRBD1 aligns across 9 bases. The germline gives CDR1 KGHDR, CDR2 SFDVKD. This CDR3 is built from 14 residues. V was clipped by 4 bases and J by 4 bases; unmatched bases: 3. The DNA of the CDR3 is TGTGCCACCAGTGACGGGGACAGGGCCTATGGCTACACCTTC. This codes for CATSDGDRAYGYTF.